The rows below give T cell receptor beta chains drawn from one sample of a study of blood T cell repertoires in COVID-19. The protocol was immunoSEQ multiplex PCR, while the TCRdb copy is restricted to in-frame clones and leaves out a portion. Altogether 70,000 or so clones are present, approximately 83% being singletons, with the ten largest covering roughly 6%. The sample comprised peripheral blood. All receptors derive from a woman in her fifties or sixties with acute or convalescent COVID-19. CDR3s include the opening cysteine and the closing phenylalanine or tryptophan. A D gene is named only where the DNA matches it firmly. Only part of the rows carry a size: once, few, many, or a class if the clone is expanded.

D gene: NA; V gene: TRBV7-6; J gene: TRBJ1-2; clone size: NA; CDR3 DNA: TGTGCCAGCAGCTTAGACAGGGTGTCTGGCTACACCTTC; CDR3 protein: CASSLDRVSGYTF
D gene: NA; V gene: TRBV6-5; J gene: TRBJ1-2; clone size: NA; CDR3 DNA: TGTGCCAGCAGTTACTCGATTTTGCGAGGCTACACCTTC; CDR3 protein: CASSYSILRGYTF
D gene: TRBD1; V gene: TRBV7-6; J gene: TRBJ1-1; clone size: once; CDR3 DNA: TGTGCCAGCAGCCCTTCGTCACAGGCAGGGGGCACTGAAGCTTTCTTT; CDR3 protein: CASSPSSQAGGTEAFF
D gene: NA; V gene: TRBV4-2; J gene: TRBJ1-1; clone size: few; CDR3 DNA: TGTGCCAGCAGCCAAGAACTGCAGGGTTCTCACACTGAAGCTTTCTTT; CDR3 protein: CASSQELQGSHTEAFF
D gene: NA; V gene: TRBV6-6; J gene: TRBJ1-5; clone size: NA; CDR3 DNA: TGTGCCAGCAGTTACTCGAGTGATCAGCCCCAGCATTTT; CDR3 protein: CASSYSSDQPQHF
D gene: NA; V gene: TRBV4-1; J gene: TRBJ1-4; clone size: NA; CDR3 DNA: TGCGCCAGCAGCCAAGATCTAGAGAGGGAAAAACTGTTTTTT; CDR3 protein: CASSQDLEREKLFF
D gene: TRBD1; V gene: TRBV5-1; J gene: TRBJ1-1; clone size: NA; CDR3 DNA: TGCGCCAGCAGCTCCCGGGACAGGTCCACTGAAGCTTTCTTT; CDR3 protein: CASSSRDRSTEAFF
D gene: TRBD1; V gene: TRBV27; J gene: TRBJ1-2; clone size: once; CDR3 DNA: TGTGCCAGCAGCACATACAGGGGGCGTCGAGAGGGCTACACCTTC; CDR3 protein: CASSTYRGRREGYTF
D gene: TRBD1; V gene: TRBV5-1; J gene: TRBJ1-2; clone size: NA; CDR3 DNA: TGCGCCAGCAGCCAGAATCCGACAGGGTCGAGCTATGGCTACACCTTC; CDR3 protein: CASSQNPTGSSYGYTF
D gene: NA; V gene: TRBV2; J gene: TRBJ2-7; clone size: NA; CDR3 DNA: TGTGCCAGCAGGGAGGATGGACGGATGGACTACGAGCAGTACTTC; CDR3 protein: CASREDGRMDYEQYF
D gene: NA; V gene: TRBV3-1/TRBV3-2; J gene: TRBJ2-5; clone size: NA; CDR3 DNA: TGTGCCAGCAGCCAGGACAGATTACAAGAGACCCAGTACTTC; CDR3 protein: CASSQDRLQETQYF
D gene: TRBD1; V gene: TRBV10-3; J gene: TRBJ2-3; clone size: NA; CDR3 DNA: TGTGCCATCAGTGGTCCAGCGGGGACAGGGGGTCGCACAGATACGCAGTATTTT; CDR3 protein: CAISGPAGTGGRTDTQYF
D gene: NA; V gene: TRBV19; J gene: TRBJ1-2; clone size: NA; CDR3 DNA: TGTGCCAGTCGTTCAAACGGCGGCAGAGGCTATGGCTACACCTTC; CDR3 protein: CASRSNGGRGYGYTF
D gene: TRBD1; V gene: TRBV25-1; J gene: TRBJ1-1; clone size: once; CDR3 DNA: TGTGCCAGCAGGGGACAGACGAACACTGAAGCTTTCTTT; CDR3 protein: CASRGQTNTEAFF
D gene: TRBD1; V gene: TRBV5-6; J gene: TRBJ1-6; clone size: NA; CDR3 DNA: TGTGCCAGCAGCTTCGACAGGGGGCCGTATAGCTCCTATAATTCACCCCTCCACTTT; CDR3 protein: CASSFDRGPYSSYNSPLHF
D gene: TRBD1; V gene: TRBV7-3; J gene: TRBJ1-1; clone size: NA; CDR3 DNA: TGTGCCAGCAGCCGGGACAGGGACACTGAAGCTTTCTTT; CDR3 protein: CASSRDRDTEAFF
D gene: TRBD2; V gene: TRBV11-3; J gene: TRBJ2-3; clone size: NA; CDR3 DNA: TGTGCCAGCAGTTCTACTAGCGGAGATACGCAGTATTTT; CDR3 protein: CASSSTSGDTQYF
D gene: NA; V gene: TRBV9; J gene: TRBJ2-2; clone size: once; CDR3 DNA: TGTGCCAGCAGCGGGGGCGTTGCGGCGAACACCGGGGAGCTGTTTTTT; CDR3 protein: CASSGGVAANTGELFF
D gene: NA; V gene: TRBV3-1/TRBV3-2; J gene: TRBJ1-1; clone size: NA; CDR3 DNA: TGTGCCAGCAGCGTCGGGGGGTCGCAGAACACTGAAGCTTTCTTT; CDR3 protein: CASSVGGSQNTEAFF
D gene: NA; V gene: TRBV3-1/TRBV3-2; J gene: TRBJ1-3; clone size: NA; CDR3 DNA: TGTGCCAGCAGCCCCGGGGGGGCGCGGAACACCATATATTTT; CDR3 protein: CASSPGGARNTIYF
D gene: TRBD1; V gene: TRBV10-3; J gene: TRBJ1-3; clone size: NA; CDR3 DNA: TGTGCCATCAGTGAGTCGCAGGGGGCGATAGGAAACACCATATATTTT; CDR3 protein: CAISESQGAIGNTIYF
D gene: TRBD1; V gene: TRBV9; J gene: TRBJ1-3; clone size: NA; CDR3 DNA: TGTGCCAGCAGCGTATCGACGACAGGGGAAGGAAACACCATATATTTT; CDR3 protein: CASSVSTTGEGNTIYF
D gene: TRBD2; V gene: TRBV30; J gene: TRBJ2-1; clone size: NA; CDR3 DNA: TGTGCCTGGAGATTTAGCGGGGGATTCTACAATGAGCAGTTCTTC; CDR3 protein: CAWRFSGGFYNEQFF
D gene: TRBD2; V gene: TRBV5-1; J gene: TRBJ2-1; clone size: NA; CDR3 DNA: TGCGCCAGCAGCGATCGGGGGGGCGGGAGCGGTGAGCAGTTCTTC; CDR3 protein: CASSDRGGGSGEQFF